Below, one T cell receptor (beta chain) is given with its context. Its antigen is still unknown. The CDR3 has 13 residues. The germline V gene has CDR1 SGHTA and CDR2 FQGNSA. V was clipped by 2 bases and J by 5 bases, with 7 bases between them. The data derive from a study of vaccination effects on CD4 cells after COVID-19. Clones were read by immunoSEQ multiplex PCR, and TCRdb kept only the in-frame ones, dropping some. Of tens of thousands of clones detected, under 80% appear once; the ten largest clones hold around 5.5%. The ViraFEST assay expanded antigen-specific CD4+ T cells with viral peptide pools before sequencing. The authors isolated CD4+ T cells after around 9 days of culture. PCR showed that the person got SARS-CoV-2 infection at some point between March and December 2020. Negative control cultures were stimulated with an HIV-1 Nef peptide pool. The authors exchanged half the medium for IL-2 medium on days 3 and 7.

This specimen consisted of CD4+ T cells from PBMCs cultured with HIV peptides, obtained before COVID-19 vaccination. The subset was: HIV-1 Nef peptide pool negative control/reference culture. The receptor's source is a human donor who had a prior SARS-CoV-2 infection. The chain couples TRBV7-2 to TRBJ1-5, with D possibly TRBD1 on 5 matching bases. The CDR3 loop is CASSLRRDQPQHF. The DNA for the CDR3 is TGTGCCAGCAGCTTACGCAGGGATCAGCCCCAGCATTTT.